Below are 23 T cell receptor beta chains sequenced from a single sample in a study of OX40 agonist ivuxolimab in advanced cancers. The table came from immunoSEQ multiplex PCR; TCRdb's copy has only in-frame clones and leaves some out. The sample contains around 90,000 clones, roughly 86% of which appear only once. Sequencing was performed on CD4+ or CD8+ T cells sorted from blood, taken in a trial of the OX40 agonist ivuxolimab. These receptors were taken from an adult with an advanced solid tumor such as melanoma, head and neck, liver or kidney cancer.

This clone has only one observation. The V call is TRBV29-1, the J call TRBJ1-2, with TRBD1 identical over 7 bases. The CDR3 runs to 15 residues. CDR1 is SQVTM, CDR2 ANQGSEA, per germline. The trim removed 2 bases at V and 5 bases at J, leaving 11 bases unmatched. CDR3 in DNA: TGCAGCGTTGAATCGGGCAGGGGGATTAGGTATGGCTACACCTTC. Translation: CSVESGRGIRYGYTF. The entire variable domain, with the rest obtained from reference TRBV29-1 and TRBJ1-2, is as follows: SAVISQKPSRDICQRGTSLTIQCQVDSQVTMMFWYRQQPGQSLTLIATANQGSEATYESGFVIDKFPISRPNLTFSTLTVSNMSPEDSSIYLCSVESGRGIRYGYTFGSGTRLTVV.

The chain couples TRBV2 to TRBJ2-5; 13 bases align to TRBD2. The CDR3 sequence is 16 residues long. V trimming: 5 bases; J trimming: 3 bases; junction bases outside the gene matches: 6. Germline CDR1 SNHLY, CDR2 FYNNEI. CDR3 coding DNA: TGTGCCAGCAGTTTCGGACTAGCGGGAGCGAAAGAGACCCAGTACTTC. It encodes CASSFGLAGAKETQYF.

The rearrangement joins TRBV6-1 to TRBJ1-1; 7 bases fit TRBD1. V was clipped by 6 bases and J by 4 bases; unmatched bases: 8. CDR1 is MNHNS, CDR2 SASEGT, per germline. The CDR3 loop spans 14 amino acids. The CDR3 protein is CASRSGGPSTEAFF. The CDR3 DNA follows: TGTGCCAGCAGATCAGGGGGACCGAGCACTGAAGCTTTCTTT.

The chain has TRBV5-1 and TRBJ1-1; a weak D match, TRBD1 (5 bases). Per germline, CDR1 SGHRS and CDR2 YFSETQ. This CDR3 region has 14 residues. V was pared by 4 bases and J by 2 bases, with 12 bases between. The CDR3 is CASSASRVNTEAFF. In DNA form, the CDR3 reads TGCGCCAGCAGCGCGTCCAGGGTTAACACTGAAGCTTTCTTT.

The rearrangement links TRBV29-1 to TRBJ2-2; either TRBD1 or TRBD2 may supply D (6 bases each). V lost 7 bases and J 4 bases, leaving 16 bases between the germline ends. Germline V lookup: CDR1 SQVTM, CDR2 ANQGSEA. The CDR3 totals 14 residues. CDR3 in amino acids: CSAREQGATGELFF. In DNA, the CDR3 is TGCAGCGCGCGGGAACAGGGTGCCACCGGGGAGCTGTTTTTT.

V gene TRBV5-1 combines with J gene TRBJ1-3; tentatively, D is TRBD1 (5 bases). CDR1 and CDR2 from the germline V gene are SGHRS and YFSETQ. The CDR3 spans 15 residues. Trimming removed 5 bases at V and 0 bases at J, with 12 bases between. CDR3 protein: CASRQEPFSGNTIYF. CDR3 nucleotide sequence: TGCGCCAGCAGACAGGAACCTTTCTCTGGAAACACCATATATTTT.

The rearrangement uses TRBV7-6 and TRBJ2-1, with D hard to call. Looked up from germline, CDR1 is SGHVS and CDR2 is FNYEAQ. Deletions cut 1 base from V and 7 bases from J, with 2 bases between. The CDR3 is made up of 11 amino acids. The CDR3 region is CASSLDNEQFF. CDR3 DNA sequence: TGTGCCAGCAGCTTAGATAATGAGCAGTTCTTC. Filled out from reference TRBV7-6 and TRBJ2-1, the complete variable domain reads GAGVSQSPRYKVTKRGQDVALRCDPISGHVSLYWYRQALGQGPEFLTYFNYEAQQDKSGLPNDRFSAERPEGSISTLTIQRTEQRDSAMYRCASSLDNEQFFGPGTRLTVL.

CDR3 sequence (DNA): TGCGCCAGCAGTGAGTACCGGGGGCAGTACGTC. This sequence encodes CASSEYRGQYV. V gene TRBV10-2 combines with J gene TRBJ2-7; possibly TRBD2 for D (5 bases). V was pared by 1 base and J by 9 bases, with 7 bases between. The CDR3 sequence is 11 residues long. Germline lookup yields CDR1 WSHSY and CDR2 SAAADI.

The chain carries TRBV19 and TRBJ1-4; 7 bases map to TRBD1. The CDR3 is made up of 16 amino acids. V shed 6 bases, J shed 5 bases, and the junction held 12 bases outside the gene matches. Per germline, CDR1 LNHDA and CDR2 SQIVND (reference sequence). CDR3 in DNA: TGTGCCAGTAGAAAGCAGGGGGTTCCAGTAAATGAAAAACTGTTTTTT. Its translation is CASRKQGVPVNEKLFF.

The CDR3 is CACLSGSSYNEQFF. The CDR3 DNA reads TGTGCCTGTTTGAGCGGGAGCTCCTACAATGAGCAGTTCTTC. The chain employs TRBV30 and TRBJ2-1, with 8 bases aligning to TRBD2. This CDR3 contains 14 residues. The germline CDR1 and CDR2 sequences are GTSNPN and SVGIG (reference sequence). The J segment lost 0 bases and the V segment lost 6 bases, leaving 4 bases of the junction unmatched.

The chain carries TRBV19 and TRBJ1-5; D remains unclear. The V and J ends lost 2 bases and 6 bases respectively, with 8 bases between them. Germline V CDR1 and CDR2: LNHDA, SQIVND (reference sequence). The CDR3 sequence is 13 residues long. CDR3 nucleotides: TGTGCCAGTAGTATAAGGTCGGTTCAGCCCCAGCATTTT. Its protein is CASSIRSVQPQHF.

J is TRBJ2-3 and V is TRBV7-9; no clear D gene. Germline CDR1 is SEHNR and CDR2 is FQNEAQ (reference sequence). With 1 base removed from V and 9 bases from J, the gap between germline ends came to 2 bases. The CDR3 contains 10 residues. The CDR3 coding sequence is TGTGCCAGCAGCTTAGAAACGCAGTATTTT. Amino acids: CASSLETQYF.

CDR3 coding DNA: TGTGCCAGCAGTTCGGGGGCCGGCAATCAGCCCCAGCATTTT. The encoded protein is CASSSGAGNQPQHF. The V gene is TRBV6-5, the J gene TRBJ1-5, with a possible D match to TRBD1 (6 bases). Germline values: CDR1 MNHEY, CDR2 SVGAGI. The CDR3 is made up of 14 amino acids. Trimming left V 4 bases short and J 2 bases short, with 9 bases between.

The chain links TRBV19 to TRBJ2-1; D gene uncertain. CDR1 LNHDA and CDR2 SQIVND come from the germline V gene (reference sequence). Between the trimmed V and J ends, which lost 5 bases and 9 bases, there was a span of 11 bases. The CDR3 consists of 12 residues. The CDR3 spells CASSAPSSEQFF. The CDR3 nucleotides read TGTGCCAGTAGTGCACCTAGTAGTGAGCAGTTCTTC.

This chain connects TRBV5-6 to TRBJ1-3; TRBD1 matches at 7 bases. Germline loops: CDR1 SGHDT, CDR2 YYEEEE. The J segment lost 4 bases and the V segment lost 1 base, leaving 2 bases of the junction unmatched. The CDR3 consists of 14 residues. The CDR3 DNA reads as TGTGCCAGCAGCTTGTGGGACAGAGGAAACACCATATATTTT. This gives the protein CASSLWDRGNTIYF.

This clone was recorded a few times. This chain uses TRBV27 with TRBJ2-1; weak D call: TRBD1 (7 bases). Germline V gene sequence: CDR1 MNHEY, CDR2 SMNVEV (reference sequence). The CDR3 is 15 amino acids. V was pared by 7 bases and J by 1 base, with 14 bases between. CDR3 DNA: TGTGCCAGCAAGGAGGGACAGTCGTCCTACAATGAGCAGTTCTTC. Its translation: CASKEGQSSYNEQFF.

This rearrangement joins TRBV6-1 to TRBJ2-7, with D perhaps matching TRBD1 or TRBD2 (5 bases each). The CDR3 consists of 14 residues. The V gene's germline CDR1 is MNHNS and CDR2 SASEGT. Trimming removed 4 bases at V and 2 bases at J, with 12 bases between. The DNA of the CDR3 is TGTGCCAGCAGTGTTTGGCAGGGACCCTACGAGCAGTACGTC. This gives the protein CASSVWQGPYEQYV.

J is TRBJ2-5 and V is TRBV5-6; TRBD2 is a possible D gene (6 bases). Germline V gene sequence: CDR1 SGHDT, CDR2 YYEEEE. This CDR3 spans 14 amino acids. V was clipped by 1 base and J by 5 bases, with 12 bases between them. For the CDR3, the DNA is TGTGCCAGCAGCTTGACGGGGGTTAGGGAGACCCAGTACTTC. Its translation: CASSLTGVRETQYF.

This clone was detected only a few times. This chain connects TRBV19 to TRBJ2-1, with unresolved D. V dropped 4 bases and J dropped 1 base, with 14 bases sitting between them. Germline values: CDR1 LNHDA, CDR2 SQIVND (reference sequence). The CDR3 totals 16 residues. CDR3 bases: TGTGCCAGTAGTACCATCAGACTGCTATCCTACAATGAGCAGTTCTTC. As protein: CASSTIRLLSYNEQFF.

The CDR3 sequence: CASSQRGDETQYF. In DNA, the CDR3 is TGTGCCAGCAGCCAAAGGGGGGACGAGACCCAGTACTTC. The chain links TRBV4-2 to TRBJ2-5; D assignment may be TRBD1 or TRBD2 (6 bases each). In germline, CDR1 is LGHNA, CDR2 YNFKEQ. CDR3 size: 13 residues. V gave up 2 bases and J gave up 5 bases, with 9 bases separating them.

The chain's CDR3 is CASSQGREAESTDTQYF. For the CDR3, the DNA is TGCGCCAGCAGCCAAGGGCGGGAGGCTGAGAGCACAGATACGCAGTATTTT. This chain connects TRBV4-3 to TRBJ2-3; 8 bases map to TRBD2. The length of the CDR3 is 17 residues. The junction had 6 bases not matched to a gene; V was cut back by 1 base and J by 0 bases. Per germline, CDR1 LGHNA and CDR2 YSLEER.

The chain combines TRBV6-5 with TRBJ1-5; D is unresolved. The CDR3 is 14 residues long. V lost 8 bases to trimming and J lost 1 base, with 12 bases between them. Germline CDR1 is MNHEY and CDR2 is SVGAGI. CDR3 sequence: CASASDGSNQPQHF. The CDR3 DNA reads as TGTGCCAGCGCATCAGACGGAAGCAATCAGCCCCAGCATTTT.

This chain connects TRBV11-3 to TRBJ2-2, with 11 bases lining up with TRBD2. Germline CDR1 reads SGHNT; CDR2 reads YENEEA. With 0 bases clipped from V and 5 bases from J, the junction kept 8 bases outside the gene matches. The CDR3 runs 18 residues. This CDR3 reads CASSLEGGLAAGTGELFF. The CDR3 nucleotides are TGTGCCAGCAGCTTAGAGGGGGGACTAGCGGCCGGTACCGGGGAGCTGTTTTTT.